This T cell receptor (beta chain) is drawn from a study of CD8 T cell repertoires and HIV-1 epitope variants. Whole-study context: Separate wells received one of Twenty-five Gag or Nef variant peptides. Tested: three Gag epitope families, Nef HW9 and YT9. Enriched T cells were co-cultured with equal numbers of autologous T cell-negative antigen-presenting cells. The baseline condition was 1M T cells left uncultured.

Measured with immunoSEQ multiplex PCR; TCRdb has only the in-frame clones, and not every one. Here the sample spans fewer than 6,500 clones, roughly 64% being singletons. This CDR3 is built from 14 residues. Germline CDR1 SQVTM, CDR2 ANQGSEA. Germline trimming cut 5 bases from V and 4 bases from J; bases unmatched to any gene: 9. Concerning this clone: Antigen: not known.

This TCR came from a male donor with HIV. The rearrangement links TRBV29-1 to TRBJ2-7; the match to TRBD1 covers 9 bases. The sample consisted of cultured CD8+ T cells derived from PBMCs. The CDR3 DNA reads TGCAGCGTTTTGCTCGGGACAGGGTTGTACGAGCAGTACTTC. Protein product: CSVLLGTGLYEQYF.